This T cell receptor beta chain was observed in a study of T cells in Graves' hyperthyroidism and ophthalmopathy. The CDR3 totals 14 residues. CDR1 is SNHLY, CDR2 FYNNEI, per germline. Trimming took off 5 bases at V and 5 bases at J, with 15 bases between the two ends. Overall study results and limits: Progression to ophthalmopathy was predicted a median of 6.5 months early. Most thyroid-expanded clonotypes above 0.001 were also found in blood.

There were TCR beta CDR3 regions amplified from RNA transcripts. HTBI primers were the set used in a first-round RT-PCR of the TCR CDR3. TCRdb independently ran MiXCR on the multiplex PCR reads; one entry per CDR3 protein. The table includes approximately 330,000 distinct CDR3 sequences, roughly 13% detected once. This clonotype was seen a few times. No antigen is known for it. This could be a read error, since a much larger clone is one nucleotide away. The origin of this receptor is a woman in her forties with Graves' ophthalmopathy. The genes are TRBV2 and TRBJ1-2; D may be TRBD1 (5 bases). Sequenced sample: blood. The CDR3 DNA sequence: TGTGCCAGCAGTTCGACAAGGGGCGTATATGGCTACACCTTC. Translated, it gives CASSSTRGVYGYTF. The full variable domain, completed using reference TRBV2 and TRBJ1-2, is EPEVTQTPSHQVTQMGQEVILRCVPISNHLYFYWYRQILGQKVEFLVSFYNNEISEKSEIFDDQFSVERPDGSNFTLKIRSTKLEDSAMYFCASSSTRGVYGYTFGSGTRLTVV.